This T cell receptor beta chain was recorded in a study of CD8+CD57+ T cells in acquired aplastic anemia. Study observations and caveats: Twenty-nine shared CD8+ CDR3s appeared highly expressed within patients' immunodominant clones.

This clonotype was detected many times. Its antigen is unidentified. Previously, flow cytometry had revealed CD8+CD57+ cell expansion in the patients chosen for sequencing. According to the study, genomic DNA was the template for TCR beta VDJ and CDR3 profiling. In TCRdb, the reads were re-called with MiXCR into one record per CDR3 protein. The table shows approximately 220,000 distinct CDR3 sequences, with under 50% occurring only once. The ends were cut back, 3 bases at V and 2 bases at J, with 11 bases in the middle. The CDR3 loop spans 14 amino acids. Germline assignment: CDR1 MNHEY and CDR2 SMNVEV (reference sequence).

This TCR was sampled from a human donor with aplastic anemia. Sequenced sample: sorted CD4+, CD8+, or CD8+CD57+ T cells (not recorded which) from PBMCs. The J gene is TRBJ2-7, the V gene TRBV27; D gene uncertain. The DNA for the CDR3 is TGTGCCAGCAGTTTCCTCCAGACACCCTACGAGCAGTACTTC. Translated, it gives CASSFLQTPYEQYF.